This T cell receptor beta chain was captured in a study of somatic mutations in cytotoxic T cells in rheumatoid arthritis. Study background: Flow-sorting brought some V beta antibody-stained T-cell populations to nearly 100% purity, V beta1+ cells sequenced for TCRB among them. Study-level points and caveats: CD8+ T-cell clonality did not differ significantly between rheumatoid arthritis patients and age-matched healthy controls. Of 50 to 75 patients, 8 or 9 had a largest CD8+ clone that exceeded 20% of CD8+ cells.

For this clone: No antigen is known for it.

Produced via immunoSEQ multiplex PCR; TCRdb's table is partial and in-frame only. The sample holds about 18,000 clones, over 75% seen once. Germline values: CDR1 LNHNV, CDR2 YYDKDF (reference sequence). The length of the CDR3 is 14 residues. Trimming removed 3 bases from V and 6 bases from J; junction bases left unmatched: 2. This sequence originates from a woman aged 45-65 years in good health. Sequenced material: CD8+ T cells sorted from blood. The chain combines TRBV15 with TRBJ2-1; 10 bases match TRBD2. This chain's CDR3 is CATSSRLAGNEQFF. In DNA form, the CDR3 reads TGTGCCACCAGCAGCCGACTAGCGGGCAATGAGCAGTTCTTC.